The source of this T cell receptor beta chain is a study of blood T cells in healthy people across ages (dated by TCRdb to 2015 to 2017). Study-wide context: In model experiments, template switching captured roughly one uniquely barcoded TCR beta cDNA molecule for every two T cells. Using the same blood draw, the study looked at two additional independent replicas of 1 million unique cDNA reads for two donors, one aged 18 to 30 and the other aged 80 or older. Four age groups were formed from the donors: young (average approximately 15 years), middle-aged (just under 40), aged (roughly 58) and long-lived (less than 85). To track age-related changes in TCR beta repertoire diversity, the study relied on deep sequencing normalized with unique cDNA molecular identifiers. Overall results and qualifications from the work: Because profiling used bulk unsorted PBMCs, naive and antigen-experienced compartments could not be compared conclusively. Compared with the aged group, the long-lived group had more naive CD4+ T cells, fewer expanded clones and increased TCR diversity, suggesting age selection. The CMV infection status of donors was not known, potentially confounding age-related changes in expanded clonotypes. A strong correlation was found between observed TCR beta diversity and the percentage of naive T cells measured by flow cytometry. Observed TCR beta diversity per million T cells fell roughly linearly with age, and a significant reduction was already apparent by age about 43. Estimates of total diversity from one million sequenced T cells were regarded as lower bounds and underestimates.

The 35 to 40 donors, aged about 6 to 95 years, were systemically healthy Caucasian individuals from Russia. Each donor gave ten milliliters of peripheral blood, drawn into EDTA-treated Vacutainer tubes. Ficoll-Paque density-gradient centrifugation was used to isolate PBMCs, with at least 6 million per sample. Trizol reagent was used to extract total RNA from PBMCs, with at least 6 micrograms per sample. Naive CD45RAhigh/CD27high T cell percentages were measured by flow cytometry on a PBMC aliquot from every donor. V gives up 4 bases and J gives up 11 bases, and the segment between their germline ends measures 20 bases. The germline V gene encodes CDR1 SGHAT and CDR2 FQNNGV. The CDR3 measures 14 amino acids from cysteine to phenylalanine. Only CDR3 DNA remains: 42 bases, in frame from the first base. As to this clonotype: Its antigen remains undetermined. A much bigger clone sits one base away, suggesting this may be a read error.

Libraries were prepared through 5' RACE. The instrument given in TCRdb is Illumina HiSeq 2500. The second PCR ran for roughly 6 to 11 cycles and used a J-beta primer mix along with a sample-barcoded 5' primer. Each TCR beta cDNA molecule received a unique molecular identifier from a template-switch 5' adaptor carrying 12 random nucleotides. Each sample yielded at least 2.5 million CDR3-containing paired-end reads. First-strand cDNA was synthesized from all RNA with the Mint cDNA synthesis kit, primed by a TRBC-specific oligonucleotide. Following uracil-DNA glycosylase treatment, a first 18-cycle PCR with universal primers M1SS and BC2_uni_R was performed on all cDNA. The paper's processing steps were these. For normalization, 1 million high-quality reads were randomly selected from each sample, with every read carrying a distinct molecular identifier. Instead of being binned into consensus sequences, reads that shared molecular identifiers were thrown out. MiTCR, run with a Q25 quality threshold and the strictest error-elimination algorithm, handled CDR3 identification, clonotype clustering and error correction. A nonparametric unseen species model with Euler transformation was used to estimate a lower bound on total TCR beta diversity. TCRdb reprocessed the public reads (quality trimming at Q25 with fastp, clone calling with MiXCR) and kept in-frame beta chains. For every CDR3 protein sequence, its rows merge into one entry that carries the most common genes and DNA. These V and J calls are TCRdb output, not the study's own analysis. Present in this sample are 800,000 to 950,000 distinct CDR3 sequences, 29% of which were seen just once. Roughly 10% of the sample rests with the top ten.

The data were also submitted as part of a second study, on T cells of mothers and their children. That second publication adds: Nine systemically healthy Caucasian individuals, comprising three mothers and their six children, were included as donors. cDNA synthesis used all of the extracted RNA, with approximately 1.4 ug of RNA in each 15 ul reaction. In the second PCR, the M1S primer added sample barcodes and 2-4 random nucleotides. Over 8 million TCR beta CDR3 reads came from each mother, compared with 3.3 million or so reads from each child. Thymic selection shapes the output of TCR recombination in a similar way in related and unrelated pairs, and inherited differences have a minor effect. Normalized repertoire overlap was always found to be slightly, but never significantly, higher in related mother-child pairs than in unrelated mother-child pairs. No persistent microchimeric T cell clones were detected, at a sensitivity of roughly 100 clones per million clonotypes. To look for features that set related mother-child pairs apart from unrelated individuals, the researchers ran deep NGS to compare the TCR beta repertoires of mothers and children. The mean age was roughly 36 +/- 4 years for the mothers and about 10 +/- 4 years for the children. After adapter ligation was performed with NEBNext reagents, the libraries were sequenced on an Illumina HiSeq 2000 with 100+100 nt paired-end reads. Mother and child libraries were prepared a month apart and sequenced in separate runs to prevent cross-contamination. Between roughly 500,000 and 2,300,000 distinct TCR beta clonotypes were identified per donor. Naive TCR beta clonotypes were estimated from low-frequency clonotypes matched to each donor's FACS-determined naive share, without sorting.

Source material: blood. The chain couples TRBV11-2 to TRBJ2-5; no D gene call is confident. The sequence came from a woman between 40 and 55 years old in good health. For the CDR3, the sequence is CASSSYTLKDEQYF. The DNA reads as follows: TGTGCCAGCAGCTCCTACACCCTAAAGGATGAGCAGTACTTC.